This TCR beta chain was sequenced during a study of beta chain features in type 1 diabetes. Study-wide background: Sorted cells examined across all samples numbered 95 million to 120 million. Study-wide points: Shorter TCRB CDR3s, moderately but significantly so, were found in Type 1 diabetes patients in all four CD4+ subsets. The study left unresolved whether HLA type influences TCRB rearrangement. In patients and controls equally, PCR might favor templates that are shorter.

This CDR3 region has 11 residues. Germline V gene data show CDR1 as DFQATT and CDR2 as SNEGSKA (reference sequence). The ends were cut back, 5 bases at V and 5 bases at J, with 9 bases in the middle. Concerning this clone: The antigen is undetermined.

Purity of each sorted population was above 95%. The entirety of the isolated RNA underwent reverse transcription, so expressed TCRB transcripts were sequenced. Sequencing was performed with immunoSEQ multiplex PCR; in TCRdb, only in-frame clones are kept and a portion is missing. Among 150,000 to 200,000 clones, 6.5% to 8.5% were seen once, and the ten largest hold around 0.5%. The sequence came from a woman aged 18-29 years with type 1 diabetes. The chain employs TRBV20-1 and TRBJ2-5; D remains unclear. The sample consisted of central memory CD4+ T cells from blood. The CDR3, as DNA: TGCAGTGCTGTGACTTGGGAGACCCAGTACTTC. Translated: CSAVTWETQYF.